Following are 12 T cell receptor beta chains from one sample sequenced in a study of T-cell memory formation after mild COVID-19. TCRdb re-derived calls from the 5' RACE reads in MiXCR, one entry per CDR3 protein. The sample carries approximately 490,000 distinct CDR3 sequences, about a fifth recorded once. Material for sequencing was PBMCs or a T cell subset sorted from them (not recorded which). The receptors here all came from an adult woman who had mild COVID-19 (a few samples of this study predate the infection). Cell type and time point are not known.

The chain carries TRBV5-1 and TRBJ2-1; TRBD2 aligns across 8 bases. CDR1 is SGHRS, CDR2 YFSETQ, per germline. V dropped 4 bases and J dropped 4; count of bases not matched to a gene: 7. The CDR3 has 15 residues. The CDR3 nucleotides read TGCGCCAGCAGCCCCAGCGGGAGAGGGTACAATGAGCAGTTCTTC. Translated: CASSPSGRGYNEQFF.

This chain links TRBV6-5 with TRBJ2-2; 8 positions match TRBD1. CDR3 length: 17 amino acids. The V and J ends lost 6 bases and 3 bases, in that order; junction bases with no gene match: 12. Germline V CDR1 and CDR2: MNHEY, SVGAGI. This CDR3 reads CASRGIATGEDTGELFF. In DNA form, the CDR3 reads TGTGCCAGCAGAGGAATCGCGACAGGGGAGGACACCGGGGAGCTGTTTTTT.

This clonotype was recorded a few times. V gene TRBV12-3 or TRBV12-4 combines with J gene TRBJ2-1; D gene uncertain. This CDR3 spans 12 amino acids. V lost 5 bases and J 5 bases, leaving 7 bases between the germline ends. The CDR3 here is CASSGFNNEQFF. CDR3 coding DNA: TGTGCCAGCAGTGGCTTTAACAATGAGCAGTTCTTC.

The V gene is TRBV11-2, the J gene TRBJ2-3; 9 bases match TRBD2. The germline gives CDR1 SGHAT, CDR2 FQNNGV. Germline trimming cut 1 base from V and 1 base from J; bases unmatched to any gene: 3. This CDR3 is built from 16 residues. For the CDR3, the DNA is TGTGCCAGCAGCTTAGGGTCTAGCGGGGGCACAGATACGCAGTATTTT. Residues: CASSLGSSGGTDTQYF.

The chain has TRBV10-3 and TRBJ2-7; the match to TRBD2 covers 10 bases. The germline CDR1 and CDR2 sequences are ENHRY and SYGVKD. V shed 11 bases and J 2 bases; nucleotides not matched to a gene: 3. The CDR3 consists of 12 residues. CDR3 DNA: TGTGCCGTAGGACTAGCGGCCTACGAGCAGTACTTC. Its protein is CAVGLAAYEQYF.

This clonotype was observed a few times. The chain is built from TRBV27 and TRBJ2-3; the D gene is possibly TRBD2 (6 bases). The CDR3 contains 15 residues. The germline V gene encodes CDR1 MNHEY and CDR2 SMNVEV (reference sequence). V was clipped by 5 bases and J by 2 bases, with 14 bases between them. CDR3 in DNA: TGTGCCAGCAGTATACTAGCTTTCCCCACAGATACGCAGTATTTT. This encodes CASSILAFPTDTQYF.

In this sample, this clonotype turned up a few times. This chain links TRBV7-2 with TRBJ2-2; no clear D gene. This CDR3 region has 13 residues. Germline V gives CDR1 SGHTA, CDR2 FQGNSA. Trimming took off 5 bases at V and 4 bases at J, with 8 bases between the two ends. The CDR3 sequence: CASSLRITGELFF. The CDR3 DNA reads as TGTGCCAGCAGCCTCAGGATCACCGGGGAGCTGTTTTTT.

The V and J genes are TRBV29-1 and TRBJ1-1; 7 bases line up with TRBD1. Trimming cost V 6 bases and J 0 bases; bases outside gene matches: 7. Germline V CDR1 and CDR2: SQVTM, ANQGSEA. This CDR3 contains 14 residues. The CDR3 region is CSVHGQAVNTEAFF. CDR3 bases: TGCAGCGTCCACGGACAGGCGGTGAACACTGAAGCTTTCTTT.

This clonotype has a handful of counts. The CDR3 is CASSLHLLEQYF. CDR3 DNA sequence: TGTGCCAGCAGCTTACACCTGCTCGAGCAGTACTTC. The V and J genes are TRBV7-8 and TRBJ2-7; D gene unclear. Looked up from germline, CDR1 is SGHVS and CDR2 is FQNEAQ. V was pared by 2 bases and J by 6 bases, with 8 bases between. CDR3 length: 12 residues.

This clonotype showed up just a few times. The CDR3 bases are TGTGCCAGCACCTTAATCGCAGGTGCTTTAAACACTGAAGCTTTCTTT. It specifies CASTLIAGALNTEAFF. V gene TRBV6-5 combines with J gene TRBJ1-1; D gene uncertain. Trimming removed 7 bases at V and 2 bases at J, with 20 bases between. This CDR3 comprises 16 residues. Germline V CDR1 and CDR2: MNHEY, SVGAGI.

The chain recombines TRBV30 with TRBJ2-1; 8 bases map to TRBD2. The V and J ends lost 2 bases and 4 bases, in that order; junction bases with no gene match: 7. CDR1 is GTSNPN, CDR2 SVGIG, per germline (reference sequence). This CDR3 is 15 amino acids long. CDR3 DNA: TGTGCCTGGAGTCGAGGTAGCGGGGCATACAATGAGCAGTTCTTC. Its translation: CAWSRGSGAYNEQFF.

DNA for the CDR3: TGCGCCAGCAGCCAAGAGGGAGGGAGCTCCTACGAGCAGTACTTC. The encoded protein is CASSQEGGSSYEQYF. The chain has TRBV4-1 and TRBJ2-7, with 7 bases lining up with TRBD2. The CDR3 sequence is 15 residues long. V was pared by 0 bases and J by 0 bases, with 2 bases of the junction left unmatched. Germline lookup yields CDR1 MGHRA and CDR2 YSYEKL.